Shown below are 29 T cell receptor beta chains from a single sample sequenced in a study of T cell responses to AZD1222 COVID-19 vaccine. Assay used: immunoSEQ multiplex PCR; TCRdb lists only in-frame clones, some missing. The sample has some 130,000 clones, around 93% seen once. The input for sequencing was peripheral blood, taken on day 0 of AZD1222 vaccination. The receptors shown here come from an adult in good health.

J is TRBJ1-5 and V is TRBV7-2, with D unclear. CDR3 length: 14 amino acids. Trimming cost V 4 bases and J 9 bases, with 16 bases left between them. Germline-derived CDR1 and CDR2 are SGHTA and FQGNSA. This chain's CDR3 is CASSWEGWSGPQHF. CDR3 DNA sequence: TGTGCCAGCAGCTGGGAGGGTTGGAGCGGGCCCCAGCATTTT.

This rearrangement joins TRBV7-3 to TRBJ1-5; no clear D. CDR3 length: 17 residues. CDR1 is SGHTA, CDR2 FQGTGA, per germline. Trimming cost V 2 bases and J 9 bases, with 23 bases left between them. CDR3 coding DNA: TGTGCCAGCAGCTTACATGAGGGAAGGCATCAAAGGTGGCCCCAGCATTTT. Translation gives CASSLHEGRHQRWPQHF. The full variable domain, in which reference TRBV7-3 and TRBJ1-5 provide the parts outside the CDR3, is GAGVSQTPSNKVTEKGKYVELRCDPISGHTALYWYRQSLGQGPEFLIYFQGTGAADDSGLPNDRFFAVRPEGSVSTLKIQRTERGDSAVYLCASSLHEGRHQRWPQHFGDGTRLSIL.

The V and J genes are TRBV24-1 and TRBJ1-6; 7 bases map to TRBD1. Losses at the gene ends were 0 bases for V and 4 bases for J; bases not matched to a gene: 8. Per germline, CDR1 KGHDR and CDR2 SFDVKD. The CDR3 runs 18 residues. The chain's CDR3 is CATSDLSDRQAYNSPLHF. Here the CDR3 DNA reads TGTGCCACCAGTGATTTGTCGGACAGGCAGGCTTATAATTCACCCCTCCACTTT.

The chain employs TRBV18 and TRBJ2-1; weak D call: TRBD2 (5 bases). V dropped 0 bases and J dropped 3 bases, with 6 bases sitting between them. The V gene's germline CDR1 is KGHSH and CDR2 LQKENI. The CDR3 loop spans 14 amino acids. The CDR3 DNA reads TGTGCCAGCTCACCACCAAGCGGCTACAATGAGCAGTTCTTC. Its protein product is CASSPPSGYNEQFF.

The chain joins TRBV4-2 to TRBJ1-5; tentatively, D is TRBD1 (5 bases). The V end lost 8 bases, the J end lost 8 bases, and 16 bases lay between the germline ends. Germline assignment: CDR1 LGHNA and CDR2 YNFKEQ. The CDR3 spans 13 residues. This CDR3 is CASRTEGQKPQHF. CDR3 DNA: TGTGCCAGCCGAACCGAGGGGCAGAAGCCCCAGCATTTT.

This chain connects TRBV6-2 or TRBV6-3 to TRBJ2-7; TRBD1 might be the D (6 bases). V lost 5 bases and J lost 0, with 11 bases in between. There are 14 residues in the CDR3. Germline loops: CDR1 MNHEY, CDR2 SVGEGT. The CDR3: CASSQQGSSYEQYF. The CDR3 region has the DNA TGTGCCAGCAGTCAGCAGGGGAGCTCCTACGAGCAGTACTTC.

The rearrangement joins TRBV11-3 to TRBJ1-1; maybe TRBD1 (5 bases). The CDR3 extends over 16 amino acids. Germline V gives CDR1 SGHNT, CDR2 YENEEA. V lost 0 bases, J lost 4 bases, and 15 bases lay in between. CDR3 DNA: TGTGCCAGCAGCTTAGACGAGGTTTTGGGGGTCACTGAAGCTTTCTTT. Translation gives CASSLDEVLGVTEAFF.

This chain links TRBV30 with TRBJ2-2, with D uncertain. With 3 bases removed from V and 7 bases from J, the gap between germline ends came to 12 bases. Germline CDR1 and CDR2: GTSNPN and SVGIG (reference sequence). This CDR3 is built from 13 residues. The CDR3 loop is CAWRGLVVGELFF. The CDR3 region has the DNA TGTGCCTGGAGAGGGCTAGTCGTCGGGGAGCTGTTTTTT.

The rearrangement links TRBV9 to TRBJ2-7, with TRBD2 as a possible D gene (6 bases). This CDR3 region has 15 residues. Per the germline V gene, CDR1 is SGDLS and CDR2 is YYNGEE. Trimming took off 0 bases at V and 0 bases at J, with 10 bases between the two ends. CDR3 DNA sequence: TGTGCCAGCAGCGTAGGGGGGGAACCCTCCTACGAGCAGTACTTC. The encoded protein is CASSVGGEPSYEQYF.

This rearrangement joins TRBV28 to TRBJ2-7, with D possibly TRBD2 on 7 matching bases. The CDR3 totals 16 residues. The V gene's germline CDR1 is MDHEN and CDR2 SYDVKM. Trimming shortened V by 6 bases and J by 5 bases, and 23 bases separated the two germline ends. CDR3 residues: CASSSLGGGVLNEQYF. CDR3 coding DNA: TGTGCCAGCAGCTCCTTGGGGGGGGGCGTTCTCAACGAGCAGTACTTC.

The chain combines TRBV9 with TRBJ1-1; the D gene is possibly TRBD1 (6 bases). Trimming took 1 base from V and 8 from J, leaving 15 bases between them. Per the germline V gene, CDR1 is SGDLS and CDR2 is YYNGEE. The CDR3 totals 14 residues. The CDR3 DNA reads as TGTGCCAGCAGCGTAATGGGGGGCTCGCCCGAAGCTTTCTTT. Its translation: CASSVMGGSPEAFF.

This chain connects TRBV6-5 to TRBJ1-2; D is undetermined. Trimming left V 0 bases short and J 3 bases short, with 8 bases between. CDR3 length equals 14 residues. Per the germline V gene, CDR1 is MNHEY and CDR2 is SVGAGI. DNA of the CDR3: TGTGCCAGCAGTTACTCGATTCGGGACTATGGCTACACCTTC. It specifies CASSYSIRDYGYTF.

The rearrangement uses TRBV10-3 and TRBJ2-3; D uncertain. Trimming pared 10 bases from V and 4 bases from J, leaving 12 bases between. This CDR3 contains 12 residues. Germline V gives CDR1 ENHRY, CDR2 SYGVKD. The CDR3 is CATAGNSDTQYF. The CDR3 nucleotides read TGTGCCACCGCAGGTAATTCAGATACGCAGTATTTT.

This CDR3 reads CASRKGAANYGYTF. The CDR3, as DNA: TGTGCCAGCAGGAAGGGAGCAGCTAACTATGGCTACACCTTC. The rearrangement links TRBV28 to TRBJ1-2, with unresolved D. CDR3 length: 14 residues. Trimming took off 6 bases at V and 0 bases at J, with 11 bases between the two ends. Germline values: CDR1 MDHEN, CDR2 SYDVKM.

This rearrangement joins TRBV5-1 to TRBJ1-4, with D possibly TRBD1 on 5 matching bases. Germline CDR1 SGHRS, CDR2 YFSETQ. The CDR3 is 14 residues long. The ends were cut back, 4 bases at V and 5 bases at J, with 12 bases in the middle. CDR3 region: CASSTTGGNEKLFF. CDR3 bases: TGCGCCAGCAGCACTACAGGCGGGAATGAAAAACTGTTTTTT.

This clone was detected only once. The gene calls are TRBV15 and TRBJ1-6; D remains unclear. The CDR3 contains 14 residues. Trimming pared 5 bases from V and 8 bases from J, leaving 13 bases between. Germline-derived CDR1 and CDR2 are LNHNV and YYDKDF (reference sequence). The CDR3 DNA is TGTGCCACCAGCCCCCGAGGCCATTATTCACCCCTCCACTTT. This encodes CATSPRGHYSPLHF.

The chain is built from TRBV5-4 and TRBJ2-7, with TRBD1 identical over 7 bases. V shed 4 bases, J shed 5 bases, and the junction held 9 bases outside the gene matches. Germline values: CDR1 SGHNT, CDR2 YYREEE (reference sequence). There are 14 residues in the CDR3. CDR3 loop: CASSHRQGNDEQYF. The CDR3 coding sequence is TGTGCCAGCAGCCATCGACAGGGCAACGACGAGCAGTACTTC.

The chain combines TRBV11-3 with TRBJ2-7; no reliable D call. V was cut by 5 bases and J by 4 bases, with 18 bases left in between. Germline V gives CDR1 SGHNT, CDR2 YENEEA. This CDR3 has 15 amino acids. CDR3 DNA: TGTGCCAGCAGCCGATCTTACCCAATGGATTACGAGCAGTACTTC. This encodes CASSRSYPMDYEQYF.

The table lists this clone with a count of one. V is TRBV29-1 and J is TRBJ2-1; D ambiguous. The CDR3 spans 10 residues. V lost 4 bases, J lost 5 bases, and 3 bases lay in between. Germline V lookup: CDR1 SQVTM, CDR2 ANQGSEA. The CDR3 coding sequence is TGCAGCGTTGGGGACAATGAGCAGTTCTTC. As protein: CSVGDNEQFF.

This chain uses TRBV6-2 or TRBV6-3 with TRBJ2-7; TRBD1 matches at 9 bases. The germline gives CDR1 MNHEY, CDR2 SVGEGT. Unmatched junction bases numbered 5, after V lost 5 bases and J lost 6 bases. The CDR3 has 13 residues. The CDR3 DNA is TGTGCCAGCAGTACCAGGACAGGGGCCGAGCAGTACTTC. Its translation is CASSTRTGAEQYF.

The V gene is TRBV28, the J gene TRBJ1-2; 7 nucleotides match TRBD1. The V gene end was trimmed by 5 bases and the J gene end by 2 bases; junction bases not matched to a gene: 5. Germline CDR1 and CDR2: MDHEN and SYDVKM. This CDR3 spans 14 amino acids. CDR3 amino acids: CASSPPGQNYGYTF. CDR3 coding DNA: TGTGCCAGCAGTCCCCCGGGACAGAACTATGGCTACACCTTC.

This clone came up once. This rearrangement joins TRBV5-1 to TRBJ1-6; D gene unclear. This CDR3 is 18 amino acids long. Germline CDR1 is SGHRS and CDR2 is YFSETQ. Trimming pared 1 base from V and 7 bases from J, leaving 21 bases between. CDR3 sequence reads: CASSLLSAIPTQNSPLHF. The CDR3 bases are TGCGCCAGCAGCTTGCTGTCGGCCATCCCGACTCAAAATTCACCCCTCCACTTT.

This rearrangement joins TRBV10-3 to TRBJ1-2; D is unresolved. The germline CDR1 and CDR2 sequences are ENHRY and SYGVKD. V gave up 3 bases and J gave up 4 bases, with 12 bases separating them. The CDR3 runs 14 residues. DNA of the CDR3: TGTGCCATCAGTGACCAGATCCCAATCTATGGCTACACCTTC. Amino acid sequence: CAISDQIPIYGYTF.

V gene TRBV7-9 combines with J gene TRBJ2-2; D might be TRBD1 (5 bases). CDR1 and CDR2 (germline): SEHNR, FQNEAQ (reference sequence). The CDR3 is 15 amino acids. Trimming stripped 5 bases from V and 3 bases from J, with 13 bases between. CDR3 DNA sequence: TGTGCCAGCAGCCCCCGCAGGGTGGACACCGGGGAGCTGTTTTTT. Its translation: CASSPRRVDTGELFF. Drawing the rest from reference TRBV7-9 and TRBJ2-2, the complete variable domain is DTGVSQNPRHKITKRGQNVTFRCDPISEHNRLYWYRQTLGQGPEFLTYFQNEAQLEKSRLLSDRFSAERPKGSFSTLEIQRTEQGDSAMYLCASSPRRVDTGELFFGEGSRLTVL.

The chain employs TRBV28 and TRBJ2-2; 8 positions match TRBD1. Germline CDR1 is MDHEN and CDR2 is SYDVKM. The CDR3 has 15 residues. V was clipped by 7 bases and J by 2 bases; unmatched bases: 6. CDR3 region: CASIGGQENTGELFF. The CDR3 DNA follows: TGTGCCAGCATAGGGGGACAGGAAAACACCGGGGAGCTGTTTTTT.

The chain is built from TRBV5-1 and TRBJ2-7; 9 bases line up with TRBD1. From germline, CDR1 is SGHRS and CDR2 YFSETQ. The CDR3 spans 14 residues. Trimming cost V 5 bases and J 5 bases; bases outside gene matches: 8. The CDR3 DNA reads as TGCGCCAGCAGGGGACAGGGAAAAGTCCACGAGCAGTACTTC. Amino acid sequence: CASRGQGKVHEQYF.

The chain has TRBV27 and TRBJ2-7; 10 nucleotides align to TRBD2. Germline lookup yields CDR1 MNHEY and CDR2 SMNVEV (reference sequence). The CDR3 covers 14 residues. V lost 10 bases to trimming and J lost 3 bases; unmatched junction nucleotides: 9. This chain's CDR3 is CAIPLAGLFYEQYF. CDR3 coding DNA: TGTGCCATCCCACTAGCGGGACTTTTCTACGAGCAGTACTTC.

V and J are TRBV5-6 and TRBJ1-3; D remains unclear. Germline CDR1 SGHDT, CDR2 YYEEEE. This CDR3 contains 16 residues. With 2 bases removed from V and 0 bases from J, the gap between germline ends came to 12 bases. CDR3: CASSFIGVSSGNTIYF. DNA of the CDR3: TGTGCCAGCAGCTTCATCGGGGTAAGCTCTGGAAACACCATATATTTT.

V and J are TRBV4-2 and TRBJ2-1, with 8 nucleotides matching TRBD2. Losses at the gene ends were 2 bases for V and 5 bases for J; bases not matched to a gene: 2. CDR1 and CDR2 from the germline V gene are LGHNA and YNFKEQ. The CDR3 spans 14 residues. For the CDR3, the DNA is TGTGCCAGCAGCCAACCTAGCGGGCACAATGAGCAGTTCTTC. Its translation is CASSQPSGHNEQFF.